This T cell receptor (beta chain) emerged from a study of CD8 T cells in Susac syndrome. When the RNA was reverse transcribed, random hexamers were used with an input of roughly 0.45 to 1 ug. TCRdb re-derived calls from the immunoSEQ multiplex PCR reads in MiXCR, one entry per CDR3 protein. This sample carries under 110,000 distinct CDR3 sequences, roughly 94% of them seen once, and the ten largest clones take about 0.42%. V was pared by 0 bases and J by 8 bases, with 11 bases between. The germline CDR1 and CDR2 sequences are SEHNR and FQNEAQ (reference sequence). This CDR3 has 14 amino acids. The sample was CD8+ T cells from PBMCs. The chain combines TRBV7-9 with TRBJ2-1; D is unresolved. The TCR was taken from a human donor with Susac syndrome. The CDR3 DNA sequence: TGTGCCAGCAGCTTAGCGACGGGTCCCGATGAGCAGTTCTTC. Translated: CASSLATGPDEQFF.